This T cell receptor (beta chain) was identified during a study of T cells after yellow fever vaccination. TCRdb re-called the 5' RACE reads with MiXCR, one entry per CDR3 protein. The sample lists roughly 500,000 distinct CDR3 sequences; 15% to 20% were seen once. The CDR3 extends over 13 amino acids. With 1 base removed from V and 2 bases from J, the gap between germline ends came to 6 bases. Germline V gene lookup returns CDR1 SGHTA and CDR2 FQGTGA. This sequence was found in a man younger than 45 who received the YFV17D yellow fever vaccine. The V call is TRBV7-3, the J call TRBJ2-7, with unresolved D. Sequencing was performed on PBMCs, taken 15 days after the yellow fever booster vaccination. CDR3 in DNA: TGTGCCAGCAGCTTAATCGATACCTACGAGCAGTACTTC. As protein: CASSLIDTYEQYF.